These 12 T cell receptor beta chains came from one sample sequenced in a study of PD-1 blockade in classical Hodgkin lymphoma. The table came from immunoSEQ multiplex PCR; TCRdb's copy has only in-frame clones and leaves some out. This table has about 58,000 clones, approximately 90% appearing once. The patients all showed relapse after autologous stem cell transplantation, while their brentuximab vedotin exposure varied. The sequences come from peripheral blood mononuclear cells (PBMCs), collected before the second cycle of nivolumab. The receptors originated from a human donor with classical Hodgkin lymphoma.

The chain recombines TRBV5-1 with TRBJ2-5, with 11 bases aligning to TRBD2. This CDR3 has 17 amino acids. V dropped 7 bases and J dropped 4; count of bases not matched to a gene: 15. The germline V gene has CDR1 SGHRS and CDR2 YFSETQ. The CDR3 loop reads CASGSGTSGTQGETQYF. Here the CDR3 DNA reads TGCGCCAGCGGTTCCGGGACTAGCGGAACGCAAGGAGAGACCCAGTACTTC. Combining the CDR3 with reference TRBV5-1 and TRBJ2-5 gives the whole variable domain KAGVTQTPRYLIKTRGQQVTLSCSPISGHRSVSWYQQTPGQGLQFLFEYFSETQRNKGNFPGRFSGRQFSNSRSEMNVSTLELGDSALYLCASGSGTSGTQGETQYFGPGTRLLVL.

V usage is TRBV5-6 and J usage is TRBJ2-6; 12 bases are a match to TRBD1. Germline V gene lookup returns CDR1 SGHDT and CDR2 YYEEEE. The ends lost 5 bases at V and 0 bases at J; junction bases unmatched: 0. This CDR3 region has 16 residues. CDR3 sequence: CASRGQGASGANVLTF. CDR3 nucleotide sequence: TGTGCCAGCAGGGGACAGGGGGCCTCTGGGGCCAACGTCCTGACTTTC.

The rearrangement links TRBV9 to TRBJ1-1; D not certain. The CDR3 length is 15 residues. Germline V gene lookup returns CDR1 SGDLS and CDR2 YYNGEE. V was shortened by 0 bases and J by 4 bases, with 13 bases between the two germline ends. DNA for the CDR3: TGTGCCAGCAGCGTAGCTATGCAAGAGGGCACTGAAGCTTTCTTT. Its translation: CASSVAMQEGTEAFF. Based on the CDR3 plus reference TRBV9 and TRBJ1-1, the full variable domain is DSGVTQTPKHLITATGQRVTLRCSPRSGDLSVYWYQQSLDQGLQFLIQYYNGEERAKGNILERFSAQQFPDLHSELNLSSLELGDSALYFCASSVAMQEGTEAFFGQGTRLTVV.

Here the CDR3 reads CASSIGQRLSGANVLTF. CDR3 coding DNA: TGTGCCAGTAGTATAGGGCAAAGGCTCTCTGGGGCCAACGTCCTGACTTTC. The chain carries TRBV19 and TRBJ2-6; D is uncertain. The CDR3 has 17 residues. Germline V gene sequence: CDR1 LNHDA, CDR2 SQIVND (reference sequence). V was shortened by 1 base and J by 0 bases, with 10 bases between the two germline ends.

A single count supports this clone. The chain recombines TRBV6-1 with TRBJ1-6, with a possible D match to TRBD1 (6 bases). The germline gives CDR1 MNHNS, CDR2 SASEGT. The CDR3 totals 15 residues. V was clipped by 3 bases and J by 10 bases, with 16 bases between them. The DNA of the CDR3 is TGTGCCAGCAGTGAGGCCTTTCAGGGGACCTCACCCCTCCACTTT. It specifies CASSEAFQGTSPLHF.

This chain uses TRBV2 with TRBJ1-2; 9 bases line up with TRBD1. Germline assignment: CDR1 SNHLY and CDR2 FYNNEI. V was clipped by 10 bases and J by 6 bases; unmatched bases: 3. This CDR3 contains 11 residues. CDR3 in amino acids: CAKQGANGYTF. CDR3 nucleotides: TGTGCCAAACAGGGGGCAAATGGCTACACCTTC.

CDR3 sequence: CASSFRGLWNTEAFF. The DNA of the CDR3 is TGTGCCAGCAGCTTTAGGGGGCTTTGGAACACTGAAGCTTTCTTT. The chain is built from TRBV7-2 and TRBJ1-1; TRBD1 matches at 7 bases. In germline, CDR1 is SGHTA, CDR2 FQGNSA. This CDR3 spans 15 amino acids. Trimming removed 3 bases from V and 1 base from J; junction bases left unmatched: 5.

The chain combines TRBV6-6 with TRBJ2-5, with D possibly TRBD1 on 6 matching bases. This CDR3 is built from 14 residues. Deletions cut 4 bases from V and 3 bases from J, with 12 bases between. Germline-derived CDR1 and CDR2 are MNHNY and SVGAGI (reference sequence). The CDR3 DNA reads TGTGCCAGCAGTTTCCGGGACACTGAAGAGACCCAGTACTTC. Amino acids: CASSFRDTEETQYF.

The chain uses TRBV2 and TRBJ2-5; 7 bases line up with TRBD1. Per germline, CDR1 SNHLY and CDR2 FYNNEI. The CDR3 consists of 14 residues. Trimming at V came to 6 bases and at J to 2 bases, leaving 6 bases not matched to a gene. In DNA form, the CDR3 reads TGTGCCAGCAGGAAGACAGGGCAACAAGAGACCCAGTACTTC. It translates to CASRKTGQQETQYF.

The chain's CDR3 is CAWSLPTENSNQPQHF. CDR3 coding DNA: TGTGCCTGGAGTCTCCCGACGGAGAACAGCAATCAGCCCCAGCATTTT. The chain employs TRBV30 and TRBJ1-5; unclear D gene. Between the trimmed V and J ends, which lost 2 bases and 1 base, there was a span of 15 bases. CDR3 size: 16 residues. In germline, CDR1 is GTSNPN, CDR2 SVGIG (reference sequence).

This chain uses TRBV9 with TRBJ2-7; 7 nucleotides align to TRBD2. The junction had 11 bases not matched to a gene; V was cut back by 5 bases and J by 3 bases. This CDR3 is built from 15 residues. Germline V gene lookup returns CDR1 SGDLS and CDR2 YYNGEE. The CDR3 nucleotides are TGTGCCAGCAGTGCCTGGGGGGGAGAAGGCTACGAGCAGTACTTC. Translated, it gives CASSAWGGEGYEQYF.

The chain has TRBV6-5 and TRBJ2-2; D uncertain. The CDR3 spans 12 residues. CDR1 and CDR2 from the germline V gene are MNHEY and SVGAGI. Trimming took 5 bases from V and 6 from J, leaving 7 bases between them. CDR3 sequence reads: CASSLYSGELFF. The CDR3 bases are TGTGCCAGCAGTCTATATTCCGGGGAGCTGTTTTTT.